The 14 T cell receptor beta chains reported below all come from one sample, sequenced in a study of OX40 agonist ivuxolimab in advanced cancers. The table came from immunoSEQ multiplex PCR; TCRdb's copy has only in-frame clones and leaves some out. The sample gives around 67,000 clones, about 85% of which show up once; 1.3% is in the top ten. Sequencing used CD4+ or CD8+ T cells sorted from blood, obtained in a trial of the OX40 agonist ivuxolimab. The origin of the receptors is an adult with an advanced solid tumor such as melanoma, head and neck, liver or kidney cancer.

This CDR3 reads CASSLTGLEKTQYF. The CDR3 DNA sequence: TGTGCCAGCAGCCTTACAGGGTTGGAAAAGACCCAGTACTTC. The chain employs TRBV7-3 and TRBJ2-5; TRBD1 might be the D (6 bases). This CDR3 spans 14 amino acids. The V and J ends lost 5 bases and 6 bases respectively, with 16 bases between them. Germline CDR1 SGHTA, CDR2 FQGTGA.

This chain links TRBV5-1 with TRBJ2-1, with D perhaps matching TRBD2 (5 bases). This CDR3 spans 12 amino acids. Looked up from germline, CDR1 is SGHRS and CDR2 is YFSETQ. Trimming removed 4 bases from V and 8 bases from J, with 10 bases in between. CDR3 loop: CASSLAGDEQFF. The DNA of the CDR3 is TGCGCCAGCAGCCTAGCTGGTGATGAGCAGTTCTTC.

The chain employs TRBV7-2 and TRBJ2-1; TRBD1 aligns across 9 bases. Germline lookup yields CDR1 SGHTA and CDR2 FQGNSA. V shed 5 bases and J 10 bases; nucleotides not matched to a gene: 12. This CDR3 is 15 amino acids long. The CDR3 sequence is CASSPRQGGNQEQFF. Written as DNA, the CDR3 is TGTGCCAGCAGCCCCCGACAGGGGGGGAATCAGGAGCAGTTCTTC. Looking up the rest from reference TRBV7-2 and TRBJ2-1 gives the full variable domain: GAGVSQSPSNKVTEKGKDVELRCDPISGHTALYWYRQSLGQGLEFLIYFQGNSAPDKSGLPSDRFSAERTGGSVSTLTIQRTQQEDSAVYLCASSPRQGGNQEQFFGPGTRLTVL.

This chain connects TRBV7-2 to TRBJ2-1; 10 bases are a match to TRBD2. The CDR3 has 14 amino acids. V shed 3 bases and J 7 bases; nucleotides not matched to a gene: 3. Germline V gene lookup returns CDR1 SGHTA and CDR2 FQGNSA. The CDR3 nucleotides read TGTGCCAGCAGCTTTAGCGGGAGGTTGAATGAGCAGTTCTTC. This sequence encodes CASSFSGRLNEQFF.

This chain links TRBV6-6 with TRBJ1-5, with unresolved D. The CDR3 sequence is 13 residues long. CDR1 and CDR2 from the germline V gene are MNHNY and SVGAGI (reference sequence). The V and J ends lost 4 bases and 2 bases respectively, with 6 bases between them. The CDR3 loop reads CASSFTGNQPQHF. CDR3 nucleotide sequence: TGTGCCAGCAGTTTTACAGGCAATCAGCCCCAGCATTTT.

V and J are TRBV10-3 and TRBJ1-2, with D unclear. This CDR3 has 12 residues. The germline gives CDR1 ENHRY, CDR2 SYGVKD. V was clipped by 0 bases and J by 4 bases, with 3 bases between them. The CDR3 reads CAISESLYGYTF. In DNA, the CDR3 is TGTGCCATCAGTGAGTCACTCTATGGCTACACCTTC.

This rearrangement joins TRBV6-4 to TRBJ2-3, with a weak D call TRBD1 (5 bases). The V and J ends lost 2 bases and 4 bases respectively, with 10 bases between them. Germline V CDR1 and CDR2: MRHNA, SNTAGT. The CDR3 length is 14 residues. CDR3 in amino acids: CASSDRGKPDTQYF. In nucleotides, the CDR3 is TGTGCCAGCAGTGACAGGGGAAAGCCAGATACGCAGTATTTT.

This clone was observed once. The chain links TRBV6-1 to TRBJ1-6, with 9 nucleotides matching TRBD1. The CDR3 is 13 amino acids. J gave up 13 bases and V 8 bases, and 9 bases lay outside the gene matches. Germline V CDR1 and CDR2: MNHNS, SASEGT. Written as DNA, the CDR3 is TGTGCCAGCCTCGGGGGACAGGGAAGGCCCCTCCACTTT. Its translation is CASLGGQGRPLHF.

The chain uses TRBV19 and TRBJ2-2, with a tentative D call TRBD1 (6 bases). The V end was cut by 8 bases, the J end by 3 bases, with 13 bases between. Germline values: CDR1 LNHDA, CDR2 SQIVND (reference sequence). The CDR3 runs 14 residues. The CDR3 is CASHPGQYTGELFF. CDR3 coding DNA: TGTGCCAGTCACCCTGGACAGTACACCGGGGAGCTGTTTTTT.

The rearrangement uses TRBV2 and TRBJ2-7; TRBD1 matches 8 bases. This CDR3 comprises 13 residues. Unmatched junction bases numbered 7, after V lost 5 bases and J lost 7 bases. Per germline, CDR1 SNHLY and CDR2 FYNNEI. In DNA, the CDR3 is TGTGCCAGCAGTCAGGGGGCTTTCGGGGAGCAGTACTTC. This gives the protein CASSQGAFGEQYF.

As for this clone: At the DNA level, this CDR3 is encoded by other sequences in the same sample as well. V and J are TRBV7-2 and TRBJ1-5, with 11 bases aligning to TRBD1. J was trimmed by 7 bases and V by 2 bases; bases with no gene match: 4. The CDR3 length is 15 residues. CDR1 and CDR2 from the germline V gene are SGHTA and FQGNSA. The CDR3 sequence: CASSLRTGGDQPQHF. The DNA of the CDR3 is TGTGCCAGCAGCTTAAGGACAGGGGGCGACCAGCCCCAGCATTTT.

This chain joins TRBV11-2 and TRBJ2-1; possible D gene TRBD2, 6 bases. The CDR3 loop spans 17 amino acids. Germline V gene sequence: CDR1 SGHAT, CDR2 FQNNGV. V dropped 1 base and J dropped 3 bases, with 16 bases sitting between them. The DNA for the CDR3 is TGTGCCAGCAGCTTAGTAGCAGGGACTCACCTCTACAATGAGCAGTTCTTC. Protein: CASSLVAGTHLYNEQFF.

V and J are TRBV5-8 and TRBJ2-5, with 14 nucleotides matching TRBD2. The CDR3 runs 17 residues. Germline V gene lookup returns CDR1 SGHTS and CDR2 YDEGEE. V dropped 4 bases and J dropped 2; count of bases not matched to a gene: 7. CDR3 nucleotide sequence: TGTGCCAGCAGCGCATCGGGACTAGCGGGGGTTCAAGAGACCCAGTACTTC. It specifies CASSASGLAGVQETQYF.

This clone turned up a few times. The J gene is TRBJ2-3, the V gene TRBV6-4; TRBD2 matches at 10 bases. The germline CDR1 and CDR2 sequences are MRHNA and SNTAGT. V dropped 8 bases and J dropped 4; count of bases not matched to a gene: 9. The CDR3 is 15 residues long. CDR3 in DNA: TGTGCCAGCTCACAGCGGGGGGGTTTTTCAGATACGCAGTATTTT. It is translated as CASSQRGGFSDTQYF.